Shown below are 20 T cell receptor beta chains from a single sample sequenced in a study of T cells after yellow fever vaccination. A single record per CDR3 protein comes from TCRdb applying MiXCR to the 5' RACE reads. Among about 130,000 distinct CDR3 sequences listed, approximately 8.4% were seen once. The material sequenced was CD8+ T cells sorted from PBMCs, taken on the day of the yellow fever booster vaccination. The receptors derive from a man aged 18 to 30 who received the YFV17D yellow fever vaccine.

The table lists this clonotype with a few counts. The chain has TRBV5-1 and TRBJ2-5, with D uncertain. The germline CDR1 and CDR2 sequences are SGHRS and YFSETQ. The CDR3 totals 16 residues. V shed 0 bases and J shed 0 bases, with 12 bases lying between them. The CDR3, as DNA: TGCGCCAGCAGCTTGGGGGCAGTTATGTACCAAGAGACCCAGTACTTC. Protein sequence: CASSLGAVMYQETQYF.

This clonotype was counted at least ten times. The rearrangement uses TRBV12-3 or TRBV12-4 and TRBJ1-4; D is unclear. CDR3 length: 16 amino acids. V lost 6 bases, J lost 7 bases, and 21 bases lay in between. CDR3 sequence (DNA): TGTGCCAGCAGCCCGAAGCCCGGAAGTTTATTTGAAAAACTGTTTTTT. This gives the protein CASSPKPGSLFEKLFF.

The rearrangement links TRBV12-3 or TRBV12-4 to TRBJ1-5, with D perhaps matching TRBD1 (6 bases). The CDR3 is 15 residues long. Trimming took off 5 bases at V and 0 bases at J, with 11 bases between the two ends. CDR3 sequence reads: CASSLQGFSNQPQHF. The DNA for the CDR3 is TGTGCCAGCAGTCTCCAGGGGTTTAGCAATCAGCCCCAGCATTTT.

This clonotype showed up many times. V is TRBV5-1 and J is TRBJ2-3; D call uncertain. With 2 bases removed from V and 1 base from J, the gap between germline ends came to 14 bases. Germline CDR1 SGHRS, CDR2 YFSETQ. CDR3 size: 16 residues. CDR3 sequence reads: CASSFWPSGGTDTQYF. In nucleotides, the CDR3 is TGCGCCAGCAGCTTCTGGCCTAGTGGTGGCACAGATACGCAGTATTTT.

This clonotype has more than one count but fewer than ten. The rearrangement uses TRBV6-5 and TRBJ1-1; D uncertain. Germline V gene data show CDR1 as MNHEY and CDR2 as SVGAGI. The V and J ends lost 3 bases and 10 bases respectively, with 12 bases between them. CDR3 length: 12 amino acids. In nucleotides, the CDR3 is TGTGCCAGCAGTTATGGCCCGGGGATAGCTTTCTTT. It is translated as CASSYGPGIAFF.

For the CDR3, the DNA is TGTGCCAGCAGCTCATTAGCAGGGTTTACAGGGTACCCCTCCTACAATGAGCAGTTCTTC. Translating gives CASSSLAGFTGYPSYNEQFF. The chain has TRBV7-9 and TRBJ2-1; tentatively, D is TRBD1 (6 bases). Germline loops: CDR1 SEHNR, CDR2 FQNEAQ (reference sequence). This CDR3 comprises 20 residues. V was clipped by 4 bases and J by 0 bases, with 25 bases between them.

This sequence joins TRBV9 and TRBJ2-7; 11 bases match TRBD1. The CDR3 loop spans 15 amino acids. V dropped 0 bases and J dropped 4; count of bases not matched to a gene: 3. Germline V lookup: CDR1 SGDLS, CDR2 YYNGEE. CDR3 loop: CASSVGTGGIYEQYF. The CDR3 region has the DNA TGTGCCAGCAGCGTAGGGACAGGGGGCATATACGAGCAGTACTTC.

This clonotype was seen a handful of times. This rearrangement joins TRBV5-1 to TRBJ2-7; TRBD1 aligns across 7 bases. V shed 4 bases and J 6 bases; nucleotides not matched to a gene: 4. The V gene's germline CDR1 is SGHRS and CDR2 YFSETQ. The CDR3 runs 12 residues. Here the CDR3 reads CASSDRDGEQYV. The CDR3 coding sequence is TGCGCCAGCAGCGACAGGGATGGCGAGCAGTACGTC.

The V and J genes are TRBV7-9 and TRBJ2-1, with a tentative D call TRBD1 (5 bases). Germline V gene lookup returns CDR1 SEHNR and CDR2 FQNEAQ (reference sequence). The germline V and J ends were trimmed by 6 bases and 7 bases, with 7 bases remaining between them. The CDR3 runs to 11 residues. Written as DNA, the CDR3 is TGTGCCAGCAGTAAGGGGAATGAGCAGTTCTTC. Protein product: CASSKGNEQFF.

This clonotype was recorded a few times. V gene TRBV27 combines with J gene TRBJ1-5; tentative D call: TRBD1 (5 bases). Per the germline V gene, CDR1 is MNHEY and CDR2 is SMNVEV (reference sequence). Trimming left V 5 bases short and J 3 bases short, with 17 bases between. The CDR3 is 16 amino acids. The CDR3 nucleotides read TGTGCCAGCAGTCGTAGATCCGACAGACTCAATCAGCCCCAGCATTTT. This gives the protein CASSRRSDRLNQPQHF.

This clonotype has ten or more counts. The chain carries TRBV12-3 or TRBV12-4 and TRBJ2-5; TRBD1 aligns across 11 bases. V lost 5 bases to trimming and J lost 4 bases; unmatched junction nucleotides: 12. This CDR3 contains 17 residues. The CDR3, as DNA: TGTGCCAGCAGTAACCCGGGACAGGGGGGAGTCGGAGAGACCCAGTACTTC. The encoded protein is CASSNPGQGGVGETQYF.

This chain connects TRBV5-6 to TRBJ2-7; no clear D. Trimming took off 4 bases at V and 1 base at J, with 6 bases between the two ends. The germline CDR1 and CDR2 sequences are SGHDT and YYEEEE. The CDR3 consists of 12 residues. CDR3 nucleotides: TGTGCCAGCAGCGGCCGTTCCTACGAGCAGTACTTC. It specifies CASSGRSYEQYF. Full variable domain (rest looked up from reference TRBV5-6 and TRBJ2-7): DAGVTQSPTHLIKTRGQQVTLRCSPKSGHDTVSWYQQALGQGPQFIFQYYEEEERQRGNFPDRFSGHQFPNYSSELNVNALLLGDSALYLCASSGRSYEQYFGPGTRLTVT.

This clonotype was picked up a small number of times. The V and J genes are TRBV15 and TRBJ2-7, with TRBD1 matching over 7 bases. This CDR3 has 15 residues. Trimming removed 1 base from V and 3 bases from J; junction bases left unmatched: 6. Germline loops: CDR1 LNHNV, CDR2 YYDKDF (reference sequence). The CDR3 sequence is CATSRVGTGDYEQYV. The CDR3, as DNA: TGTGCCACCAGCAGAGTAGGTACAGGGGACTACGAGCAGTACGTC.

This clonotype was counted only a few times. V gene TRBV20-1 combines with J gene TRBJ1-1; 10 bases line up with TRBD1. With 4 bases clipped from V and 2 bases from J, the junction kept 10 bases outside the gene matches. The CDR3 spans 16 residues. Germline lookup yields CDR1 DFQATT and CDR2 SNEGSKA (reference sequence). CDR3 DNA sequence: TGCAGTGCTAAAACTTTCGGGACAGGGGCTAACACTGAAGCTTTCTTT. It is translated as CSAKTFGTGANTEAFF.

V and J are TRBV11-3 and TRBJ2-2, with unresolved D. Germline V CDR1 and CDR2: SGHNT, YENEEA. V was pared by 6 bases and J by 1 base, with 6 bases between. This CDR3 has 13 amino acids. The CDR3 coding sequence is TGTGCCAGCAGGTCTTTGAACACCGGGGAGCTGTTTTTT. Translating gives CASRSLNTGELFF.

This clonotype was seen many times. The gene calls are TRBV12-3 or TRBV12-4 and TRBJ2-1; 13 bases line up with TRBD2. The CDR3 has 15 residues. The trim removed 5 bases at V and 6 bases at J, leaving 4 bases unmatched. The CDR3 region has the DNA TGTGCCAGCAGTCCCACTAGCGGGGGGGGCAATGAGCAGTTCTTC. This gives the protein CASSPTSGGGNEQFF.

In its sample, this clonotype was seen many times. The CDR3 DNA reads as TGCGCCAGCAGCTTTTTCGGGGGCCACTACGAGCAGTACTTC. It is translated as CASSFFGGHYEQYF. The chain employs TRBV5-1 and TRBJ2-7; either TRBD1 or TRBD2 may supply D (6 bases each). The CDR3 consists of 14 residues. With 2 bases removed from V and 3 bases from J, the gap between germline ends came to 12 bases. Per the germline V gene, CDR1 is SGHRS and CDR2 is YFSETQ.

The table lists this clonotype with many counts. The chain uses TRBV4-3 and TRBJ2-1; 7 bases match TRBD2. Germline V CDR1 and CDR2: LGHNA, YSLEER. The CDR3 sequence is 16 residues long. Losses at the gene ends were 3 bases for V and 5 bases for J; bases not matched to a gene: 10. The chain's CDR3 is CASSHETRTRNNEQFF. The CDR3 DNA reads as TGCGCCAGCAGCCACGAGACCCGGACTAGAAACAATGAGCAGTTCTTC.

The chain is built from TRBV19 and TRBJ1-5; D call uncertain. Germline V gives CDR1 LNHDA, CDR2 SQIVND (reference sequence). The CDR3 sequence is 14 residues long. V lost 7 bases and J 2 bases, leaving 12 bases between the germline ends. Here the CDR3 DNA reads TGTGCCAGTAAGGTAGACCAGCGCAATCAGCCCCAGCATTTT. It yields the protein CASKVDQRNQPQHF.

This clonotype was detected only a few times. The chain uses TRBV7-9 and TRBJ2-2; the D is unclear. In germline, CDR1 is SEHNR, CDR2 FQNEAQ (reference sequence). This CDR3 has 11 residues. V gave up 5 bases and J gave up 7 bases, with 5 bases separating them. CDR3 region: CASSPVGELFF. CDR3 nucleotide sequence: TGTGCCAGCAGCCCGGTCGGGGAGCTGTTTTTT.